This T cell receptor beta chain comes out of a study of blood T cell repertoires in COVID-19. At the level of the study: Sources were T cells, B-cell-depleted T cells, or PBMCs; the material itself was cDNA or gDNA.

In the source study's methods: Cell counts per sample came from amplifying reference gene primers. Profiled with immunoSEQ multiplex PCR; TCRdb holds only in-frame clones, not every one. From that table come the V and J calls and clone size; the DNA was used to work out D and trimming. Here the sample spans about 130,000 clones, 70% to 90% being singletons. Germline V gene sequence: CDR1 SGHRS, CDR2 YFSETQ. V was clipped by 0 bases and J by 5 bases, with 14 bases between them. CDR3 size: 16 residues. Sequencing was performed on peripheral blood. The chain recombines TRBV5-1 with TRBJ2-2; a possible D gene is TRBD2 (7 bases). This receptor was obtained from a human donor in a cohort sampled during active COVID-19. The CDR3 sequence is CASSLVSGGPTGELFF. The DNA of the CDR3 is TGCGCCAGCAGCTTGGTCTCCGGGGGGCCTACCGGGGAGCTGTTTTTT. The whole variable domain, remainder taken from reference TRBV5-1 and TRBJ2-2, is KAGVTQTPRYLIKTRGQQVTLSCSPISGHRSVSWYQQTPGQGLQFLFEYFSETQRNKGNFPGRFSGRQFSNSRSEMNVSTLELGDSALYLCASSLVSGGPTGELFFGEGSRLTVL.